Listed here are 18 T cell receptor beta chains from one sample, sequenced in a study of radiotherapy plus CTLA-4 blockade in lung cancer. The assay was immunoSEQ multiplex PCR, and TCRdb's table has in-frame clones only and misses some. This table has roughly 80,000 clones, 70% to 85% appearing once. Sequences were derived from peripheral blood, sampled from a patient treated with radiotherapy plus ipilimumab. These TCRs come from a human donor with non-small cell lung cancer whose response to radiotherapy plus ipilimumab could not be evaluated.

The chain couples TRBV7-3 to TRBJ2-3; D perhaps matches TRBD2 (6 bases). CDR3 length: 15 residues. Germline CDR1 and CDR2: SGHTA and FQGTGA. The ends were cut back, 3 bases at V and 6 bases at J, with 16 bases in the middle. The CDR3 nucleotides are TGTGCCAGCAGCTTTTTCGGGAGTCCAACGGATACGCAGTATTTT. It is translated as CASSFFGSPTDTQYF.

This rearrangement joins TRBV9 to TRBJ2-7; D call uncertain. V lost 1 base and J lost 0, with 8 bases in between. Germline V gene data show CDR1 as SGDLS and CDR2 as YYNGEE. CDR3 length: 14 residues. CDR3 amino acids: CASSVYWSSYEQYF. Here the CDR3 DNA reads TGTGCCAGCAGCGTATACTGGAGCTCCTACGAGCAGTACTTC.

Comment on this clone: This sample also contains other DNA sequences that code for the same CDR3. The rearrangement uses TRBV5-6 and TRBJ1-2; 7 nucleotides agree with TRBD1. Per germline, CDR1 SGHDT and CDR2 YYEEEE. This CDR3 is 14 amino acids long. V lost 4 bases, J lost 8 bases, and 11 bases stayed unmatched. CDR3 coding DNA: TGTGCCAGCAGCCCCACAGGGGCGCAGTACGGCTACACCTTC. Protein product: CASSPTGAQYGYTF.

V usage is TRBV11-2 and J usage is TRBJ1-1, with 8 bases lining up with TRBD1. Germline V gives CDR1 SGHAT, CDR2 FQNNGV. The length of the CDR3 is 16 residues. V gave up 5 bases and J gave up 1 base; unmatched junction bases: 9. The CDR3: CASSQKTGARNTEAFF. The CDR3 DNA sequence: TGTGCCAGCAGCCAAAAGACAGGGGCGAGGAACACTGAAGCTTTCTTT.

This clone was seen only a few times. V gene TRBV10-3 combines with J gene TRBJ1-1, with D uncertain. V gave up 8 bases and J gave up 2 bases, with 6 bases separating them. This CDR3 contains 11 residues. Germline loops: CDR1 ENHRY, CDR2 SYGVKD. CDR3 sequence (DNA): TGTGCCATCCGGGTAAACACTGAAGCTTTCTTT. This codes for CAIRVNTEAFF.

The chain couples TRBV9 to TRBJ2-2; maybe TRBD1 (5 bases). The CDR3 totals 14 residues. Germline V lookup: CDR1 SGDLS, CDR2 YYNGEE. V was cut by 3 bases and J by 5 bases, with 11 bases left in between. The CDR3 nucleotides read TGTGCCAGCAGCGCACCTACAGGTACCGGGGAGCTGTTTTTT. This codes for CASSAPTGTGELFF.

This clone is labeled medium-sized. The V call is TRBV19, the J call TRBJ1-4; D call uncertain. V lost 6 bases and J lost 7, with 18 bases in between. The CDR3 contains 15 residues. Germline V lookup: CDR1 LNHDA, CDR2 SQIVND (reference sequence). The CDR3 coding sequence is TGTGCCAGTAGCCCCCACTCTCATCTTCGTGAAAAACTGTTTTTT. Protein: CASSPHSHLREKLFF.

This clone has only a few counts. The rearrangement links TRBV4-3 to TRBJ1-4; D is unclear. Germline CDR1 reads LGHNA; CDR2 reads YSLEER. The CDR3 runs to 15 residues. The ends were cut back, 2 bases at V and 8 bases at J, with 15 bases in the middle. CDR3 bases: TGCGCCAGCAGCCAATTCGGTATCGCCCCCGAAAAACTGTTTTTT. It translates to CASSQFGIAPEKLFF.

This chain connects TRBV6-5 to TRBJ1-2; D not resolved. The germline V gene has CDR1 MNHEY and CDR2 SVGAGI. This CDR3 has 12 residues. The ends were cut back, 5 bases at V and 4 bases at J, with 8 bases in the middle. The CDR3 region has the DNA TGTGCCAGCAGTACTAACGGCTATGGCTACACCTTC. This codes for CASSTNGYGYTF.

This rearrangement joins TRBV7-2 to TRBJ2-2; a weak D match, TRBD1 (6 bases). The CDR3 is made up of 15 amino acids. Germline CDR1 is SGHTA and CDR2 is FQGNSA. V dropped 3 bases and J dropped 3 bases, with 11 bases sitting between them. The CDR3: CASSLVTGDTGELFF. The DNA for the CDR3 is TGTGCCAGCAGCTTGGTGACAGGTGACACCGGGGAGCTGTTTTTT.

This clone appeared a few times. The chain recombines TRBV5-3 with TRBJ2-3; 7 nucleotides match TRBD1. TRBV5-3 is filed as an ORF, its function uncertain. The ends lost 2 bases at V and 6 bases at J; junction bases unmatched: 3. This CDR3 has 13 residues. The DNA for the CDR3 is TGTGCCAGAAGCTTTGCCAGGGGGGATACGCAGTATTTT. Its protein product is CARSFARGDTQYF.

Only one count was recorded for this clone. The chain carries TRBV19 and TRBJ1-5; no firm D call. The germline CDR1 and CDR2 sequences are LNHDA and SQIVND (reference sequence). The CDR3 has 15 amino acids. The ends were cut back, 3 bases at V and 1 base at J, with 10 bases in the middle. CDR3: CASSINRISNQPQHF. CDR3 coding DNA: TGTGCCAGTAGTATTAACAGAATCAGCAATCAGCCCCAGCATTTT.

J is TRBJ2-7 and V is TRBV2; perhaps TRBD1 as D (5 bases). The CDR3 is made up of 13 amino acids. The ends were cut back, 6 bases at V and 6 bases at J, with 15 bases in the middle. The germline CDR1 and CDR2 sequences are SNHLY and FYNNEI. DNA for the CDR3: TGTGCCAGCAGCAGGGATGTACTGCGCGAGCAGTACTTC. It is translated as CASSRDVLREQYF.

The rearrangement joins TRBV28 to TRBJ1-1; D uncertain. This CDR3 has 16 amino acids. Per germline, CDR1 MDHEN and CDR2 SYDVKM. V was trimmed by 0 bases and J by 1 base, leaving 12 bases between them. The CDR3 sequence: CASSLWGGQTNTEAFF. DNA of the CDR3: TGTGCCAGCAGTTTATGGGGCGGGCAGACGAACACTGAAGCTTTCTTT.

The rearrangement links TRBV19 to TRBJ1-5; TRBD1 is a possible D gene (6 bases). The V end was cut by 0 bases, the J end by 5 bases, with 17 bases between. CDR1 and CDR2 from the germline V gene are LNHDA and SQIVND (reference sequence). This CDR3 contains 17 residues. The CDR3 spells CASSIDPRQGTDQPQHF. The CDR3 coding sequence is TGTGCCAGTAGTATAGACCCTCGGCAGGGGACGGATCAGCCCCAGCATTTT.

V gene TRBV5-1 combines with J gene TRBJ2-5; maybe TRBD1 (6 bases). TRBJ2-7 matches the DNA end more closely, so the J call is doubtful. Germline CDR1 is SGHRS and CDR2 is YFSETQ. The CDR3 sequence is 15 residues long. CDR3 DNA sequence: TGCGCCAGCCGACCTTTCCTGGGGGCCGGAGCCGAGCAGTACTTC. Translating it yields CASRPFLGAGAEQYF.

This clone was found once. The chain recombines TRBV7-9 with TRBJ2-5, with TRBD1 matching over 9 bases. TRBJ2-7 matches the DNA end more closely, so the J call is doubtful. CDR3 length: 15 residues. Germline values: CDR1 SEHNR, CDR2 FQNEAQ (reference sequence). This CDR3 reads CASSSRDREYYEQYF. CDR3 sequence (DNA): TGTGCCAGCAGCTCCCGGGACAGGGAGTACTACGAGCAGTACTTC.

The chain recombines TRBV18 with TRBJ2-1; 7 bases are a match to TRBD2. Trimming cost V 5 bases and J 4 bases; bases outside gene matches: 17. CDR3 length: 18 residues. Germline V gene data show CDR1 as KGHSH and CDR2 as LQKENI. Here the CDR3 DNA reads TGTGCCAGCTCATCCACGGATCCGGGCAGGGAGGGATACAATGAGCAGTTCTTC. This translates into CASSSTDPGREGYNEQFF.